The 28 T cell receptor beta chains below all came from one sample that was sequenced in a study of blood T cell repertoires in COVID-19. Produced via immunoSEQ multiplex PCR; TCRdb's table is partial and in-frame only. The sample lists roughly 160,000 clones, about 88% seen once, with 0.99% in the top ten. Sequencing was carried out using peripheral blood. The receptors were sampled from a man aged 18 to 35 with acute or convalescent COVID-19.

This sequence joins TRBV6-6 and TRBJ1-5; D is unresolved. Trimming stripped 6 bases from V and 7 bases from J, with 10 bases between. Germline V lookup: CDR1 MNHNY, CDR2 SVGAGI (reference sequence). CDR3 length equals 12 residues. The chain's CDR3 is CASRPEGQPQHF. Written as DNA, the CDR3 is TGTGCCAGCAGGCCAGAGGGACAGCCCCAGCATTTT.

The CDR3 region is CASCYRQAPNQPQHF. The CDR3 DNA reads as TGTGCCAGCTGCTATAGACAGGCCCCCAATCAGCCCCAGCATTTT. V usage is TRBV2 and J usage is TRBJ1-5; TRBD1 is a possible D gene (6 bases). V lost 8 bases, J lost 3 bases, and 17 bases lay in between. CDR1 is SNHLY and CDR2 is FYNNEI in the germline V gene. The CDR3 covers 15 residues.

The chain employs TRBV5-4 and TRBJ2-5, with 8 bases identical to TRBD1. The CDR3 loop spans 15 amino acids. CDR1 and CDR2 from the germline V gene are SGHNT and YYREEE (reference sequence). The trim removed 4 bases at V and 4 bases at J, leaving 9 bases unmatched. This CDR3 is CASSKIGQGPETQYF. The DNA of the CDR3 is TGTGCCAGCAGCAAAATAGGACAGGGCCCAGAGACCCAGTACTTC.

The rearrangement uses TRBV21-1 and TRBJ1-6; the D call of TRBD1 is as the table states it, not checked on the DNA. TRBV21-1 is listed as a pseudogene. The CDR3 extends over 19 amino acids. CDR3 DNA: TGTGCCAGCAGCAGCCGGACAGGGGGGCCTGGGACATGTAATTCACCCCTCCACTTT. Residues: CASSSRTGGPGTCNSPLHF.

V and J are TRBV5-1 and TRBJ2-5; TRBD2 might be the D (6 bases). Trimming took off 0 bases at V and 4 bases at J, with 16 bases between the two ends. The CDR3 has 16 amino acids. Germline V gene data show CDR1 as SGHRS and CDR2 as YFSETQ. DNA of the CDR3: TGCGCCAGCAGCTTGGTAATTGGAGGGGTCGGAGAGACCCAGTACTTC. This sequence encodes CASSLVIGGVGETQYF.

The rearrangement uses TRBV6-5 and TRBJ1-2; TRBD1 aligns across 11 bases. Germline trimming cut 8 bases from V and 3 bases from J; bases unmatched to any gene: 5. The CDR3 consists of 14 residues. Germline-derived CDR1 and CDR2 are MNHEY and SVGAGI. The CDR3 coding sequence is TGTGCCAGCCCCGGGACAGGGGGTTACTATGGCTACACCTTC. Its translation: CASPGTGGYYGYTF.

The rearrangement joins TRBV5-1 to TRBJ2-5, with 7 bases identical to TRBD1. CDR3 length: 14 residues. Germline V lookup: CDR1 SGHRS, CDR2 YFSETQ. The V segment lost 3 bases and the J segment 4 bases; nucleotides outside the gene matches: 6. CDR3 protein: CASSSNTGAETQYF. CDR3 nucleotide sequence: TGCGCCAGCAGCTCGAATACAGGGGCAGAGACCCAGTACTTC. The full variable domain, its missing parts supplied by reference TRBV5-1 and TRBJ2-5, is KAGVTQTPRYLIKTRGQQVTLSCSPISGHRSVSWYQQTPGQGLQFLFEYFSETQRNKGNFPGRFSGRQFSNSRSEMNVSTLELGDSALYLCASSSNTGAETQYFGPGTRLLVL.

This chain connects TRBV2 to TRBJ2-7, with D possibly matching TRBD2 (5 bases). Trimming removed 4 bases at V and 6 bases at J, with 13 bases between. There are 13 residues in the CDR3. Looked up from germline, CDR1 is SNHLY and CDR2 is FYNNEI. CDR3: CASSAGVLSEQYV. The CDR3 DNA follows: TGTGCCAGCAGTGCCGGGGTCCTCTCCGAGCAGTACGTC.

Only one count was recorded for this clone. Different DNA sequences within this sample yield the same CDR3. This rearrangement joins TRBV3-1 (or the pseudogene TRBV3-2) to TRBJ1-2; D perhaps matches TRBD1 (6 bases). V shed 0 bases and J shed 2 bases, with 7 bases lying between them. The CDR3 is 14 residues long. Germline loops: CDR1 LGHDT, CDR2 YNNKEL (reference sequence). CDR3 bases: TGTGCCAGCAGCCAAGACACAGGGAACTATGGCTACACCTTC. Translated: CASSQDTGNYGYTF.

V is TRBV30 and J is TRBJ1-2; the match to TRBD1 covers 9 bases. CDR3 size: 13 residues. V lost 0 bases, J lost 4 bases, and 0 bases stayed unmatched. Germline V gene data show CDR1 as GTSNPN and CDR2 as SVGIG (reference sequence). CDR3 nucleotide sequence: TGTGCCTGGAGTGTGGACAGGGGCTATGGCTACACCTTC. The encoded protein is CAWSVDRGYGYTF. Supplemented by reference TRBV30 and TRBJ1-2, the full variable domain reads SQTIHQWPATLVQPVGSPLSLECTVEGTSNPNLYWYRQAAGRGLQLLFYSVGIGQISSEVPQNLSASRPQDRQFILSSKKLLLSDSGFYLCAWSVDRGYGYTFGSGTRLTVV.

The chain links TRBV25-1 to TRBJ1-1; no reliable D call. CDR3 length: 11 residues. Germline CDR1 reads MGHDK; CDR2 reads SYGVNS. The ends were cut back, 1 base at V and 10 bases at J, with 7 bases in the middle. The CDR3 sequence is CASSESGIAFF. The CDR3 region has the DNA TGTGCCAGCAGTGAATCCGGGATAGCTTTCTTT. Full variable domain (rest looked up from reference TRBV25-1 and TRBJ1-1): EADIYQTPRYLVIGTGKKITLECSQTMGHDKMYWYQQDPGMELHLIHYSYGVNSTEKGDLSSESTVSRIRTEHFPLTLESARPSHTSQYLCASSESGIAFFGQGTRLTVV.

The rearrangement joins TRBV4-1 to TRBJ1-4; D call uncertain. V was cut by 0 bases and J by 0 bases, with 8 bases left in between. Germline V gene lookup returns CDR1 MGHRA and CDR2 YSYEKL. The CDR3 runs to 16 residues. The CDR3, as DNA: TGCGCCAGCAGCCAAGATGGTAGCCCAACTAATGAAAAACTGTTTTTT. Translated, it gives CASSQDGSPTNEKLFF.

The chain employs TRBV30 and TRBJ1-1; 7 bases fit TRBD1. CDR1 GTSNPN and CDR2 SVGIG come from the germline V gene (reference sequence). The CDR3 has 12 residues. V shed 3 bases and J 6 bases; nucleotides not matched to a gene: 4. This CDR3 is CAWRRQGAEAFF. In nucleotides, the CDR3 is TGTGCCTGGAGACGACAGGGTGCTGAAGCTTTCTTT.

The CDR3 spells CAWRGQGLYNEQFF. The CDR3 nucleotides read TGTGCCTGGAGGGGACAGGGACTCTACAATGAGCAGTTCTTC. The chain combines TRBV30 with TRBJ2-1, with 9 bases fitting TRBD1. CDR3 length: 14 residues. Germline assignment: CDR1 GTSNPN and CDR2 SVGIG (reference sequence). The trim removed 3 bases at V and 3 bases at J, leaving 3 bases unmatched.

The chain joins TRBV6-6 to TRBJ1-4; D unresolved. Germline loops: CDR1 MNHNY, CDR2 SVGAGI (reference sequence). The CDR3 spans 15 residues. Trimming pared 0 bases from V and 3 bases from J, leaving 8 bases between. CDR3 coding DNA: TGTGCCAGCAGTTACTCGGGCGAAGCTAATGAAAAACTGTTTTTT. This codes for CASSYSGEANEKLFF.

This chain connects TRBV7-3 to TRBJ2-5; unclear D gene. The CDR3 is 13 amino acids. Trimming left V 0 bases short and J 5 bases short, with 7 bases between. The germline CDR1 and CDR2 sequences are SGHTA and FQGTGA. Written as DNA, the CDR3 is TGTGCCAGCAGCTTAACTCCGGAGGAGACCCAGTACTTC. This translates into CASSLTPEETQYF.

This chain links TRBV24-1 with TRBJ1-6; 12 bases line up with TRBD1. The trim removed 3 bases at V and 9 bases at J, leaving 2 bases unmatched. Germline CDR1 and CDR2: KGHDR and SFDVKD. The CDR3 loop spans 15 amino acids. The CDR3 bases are TGTGCCACCAGTGATCCGGGACAGGGGGCTTCACCCCTCCACTTT. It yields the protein CATSDPGQGASPLHF.

The CDR3: CASSVAAGSEQYF. In nucleotides, the CDR3 is TGTGCCAGCAGCGTAGCTGCGGGGAGCGAGCAGTACTTC. The J gene is TRBJ2-7, the V gene TRBV9; TRBD2 is a possible D gene (6 bases). Germline V gene sequence: CDR1 SGDLS, CDR2 YYNGEE. The CDR3 consists of 13 residues. The V gene lost 0 bases and the J gene lost 6 bases, with 10 bases spanning the gap.

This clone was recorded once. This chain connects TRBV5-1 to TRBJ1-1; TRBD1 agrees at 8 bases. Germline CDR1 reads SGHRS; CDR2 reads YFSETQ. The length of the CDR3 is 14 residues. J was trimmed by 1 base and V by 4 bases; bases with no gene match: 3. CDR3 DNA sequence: TGCGCCAGCAGCGACCAGGGGGCGAACACTGAAGCTTTCTTT. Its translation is CASSDQGANTEAFF.

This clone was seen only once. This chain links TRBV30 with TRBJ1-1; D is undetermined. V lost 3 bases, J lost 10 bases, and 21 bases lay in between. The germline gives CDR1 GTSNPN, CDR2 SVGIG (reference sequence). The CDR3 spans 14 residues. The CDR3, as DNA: TGTGCCTGGAGCATAAGAGGGATCCGATCGGTAGCTTTCTTT. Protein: CAWSIRGIRSVAFF. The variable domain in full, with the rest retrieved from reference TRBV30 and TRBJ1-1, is SQTIHQWPATLVQPVGSPLSLECTVEGTSNPNLYWYRQAAGRGLQLLFYSVGIGQISSEVPQNLSASRPQDRQFILSSKKLLLSDSGFYLCAWSIRGIRSVAFFGQGTRLTVV.

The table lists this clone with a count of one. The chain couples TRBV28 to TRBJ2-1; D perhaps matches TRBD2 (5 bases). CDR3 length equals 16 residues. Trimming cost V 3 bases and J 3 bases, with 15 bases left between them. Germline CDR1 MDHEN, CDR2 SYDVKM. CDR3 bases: TGTGCCAGCAGTTTCCCCGCGGGTGGCAGCTACAATGAGCAGTTCTTC. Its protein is CASSFPAGGSYNEQFF.

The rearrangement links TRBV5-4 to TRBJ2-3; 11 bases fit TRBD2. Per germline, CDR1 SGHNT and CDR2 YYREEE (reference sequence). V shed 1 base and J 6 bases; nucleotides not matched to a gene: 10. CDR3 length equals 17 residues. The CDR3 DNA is TGTGCCAGCAGCTTGATTCCTAGCGGGGGGACAGGGGATACGCAGTATTTT. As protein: CASSLIPSGGTGDTQYF.

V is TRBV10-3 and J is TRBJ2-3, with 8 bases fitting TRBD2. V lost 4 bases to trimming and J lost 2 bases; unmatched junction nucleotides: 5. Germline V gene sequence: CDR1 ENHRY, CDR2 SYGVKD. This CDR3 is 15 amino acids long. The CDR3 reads CAISVGGGSTDTQYF. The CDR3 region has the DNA TGTGCCATCAGTGTCGGCGGGGGGTCCACAGATACGCAGTATTTT.

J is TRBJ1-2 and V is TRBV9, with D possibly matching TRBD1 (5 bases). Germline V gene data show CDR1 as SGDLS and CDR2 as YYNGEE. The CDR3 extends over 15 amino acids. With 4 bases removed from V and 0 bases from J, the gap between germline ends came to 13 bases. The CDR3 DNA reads TGTGCCAGCAGCCTGGGGCGCCTAGCTAACTATGGCTACACCTTC. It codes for CASSLGRLANYGYTF.

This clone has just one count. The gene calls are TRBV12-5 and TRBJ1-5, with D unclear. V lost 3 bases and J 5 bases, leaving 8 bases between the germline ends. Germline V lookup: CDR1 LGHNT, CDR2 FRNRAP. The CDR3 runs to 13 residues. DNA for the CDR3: TGTGCTAGTGGTTTAACGGGTCATCAGCCCCAGCATTTT. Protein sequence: CASGLTGHQPQHF.

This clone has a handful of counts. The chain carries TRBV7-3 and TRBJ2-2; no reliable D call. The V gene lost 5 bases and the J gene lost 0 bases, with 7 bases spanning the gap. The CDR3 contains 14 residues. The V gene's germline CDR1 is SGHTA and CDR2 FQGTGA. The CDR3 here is CASSTNTNTGELFF. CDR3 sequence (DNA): TGTGCCAGCAGCACAAACACGAACACCGGGGAGCTGTTTTTT.

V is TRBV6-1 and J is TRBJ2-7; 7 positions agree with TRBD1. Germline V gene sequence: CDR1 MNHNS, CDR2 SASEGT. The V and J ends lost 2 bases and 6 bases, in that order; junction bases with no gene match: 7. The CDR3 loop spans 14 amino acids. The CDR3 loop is CASSEIGGPFEQYV. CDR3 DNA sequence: TGTGCCAGCAGTGAAATAGGGGGCCCCTTCGAGCAGTACGTC.

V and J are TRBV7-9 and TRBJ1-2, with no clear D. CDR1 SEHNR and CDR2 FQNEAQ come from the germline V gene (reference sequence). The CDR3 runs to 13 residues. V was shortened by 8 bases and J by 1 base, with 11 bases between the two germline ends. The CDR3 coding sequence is TGTGCCAGCCATGGGGAGCATAACTATGGCTACACCTTC. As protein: CASHGEHNYGYTF.